The 24 T cell receptor beta chains reported below all come from one sample, sequenced in a study of T cell responses to AZD1222 COVID-19 vaccine. Method: immunoSEQ multiplex PCR; TCRdb's copy keeps in-frame clones and lacks some. The table lists approximately 150,000 clones, 90% of them singletons, with 5% to 6.5% in the top ten. Sequenced here: peripheral blood, sampled 28 days after the second AZD1222 dose. The receptors stem from an adult who received the AZD1222 COVID-19 vaccine.

V usage is TRBV14 and J usage is TRBJ1-6; D not certain. The CDR3 totals 16 residues. V was shortened by 1 base and J by 7 bases, with 14 bases between the two germline ends. Per the germline V gene, CDR1 is SGHDN and CDR2 is FVKESK. The CDR3 DNA reads TGTGCCAGCAGCCAAGTTACCCTCGGGCCGAATTCACCCCTCCACTTT. Residues: CASSQVTLGPNSPLHF.

The chain has TRBV18 and TRBJ2-1; TRBD1 agrees at 9 bases. CDR1 and CDR2 from the germline V gene are KGHSH and LQKENI. V trimming: 4 bases; J trimming: 6 bases; junction bases outside the gene matches: 13. The CDR3 totals 17 residues. CDR3 sequence reads: CASSHLTGTGRPNEQFF. DNA for the CDR3: TGTGCCAGCTCACACTTAACCGGGACAGGGCGGCCCAATGAGCAGTTCTTC. Based on the CDR3 plus reference TRBV18 and TRBJ2-1, the full variable domain is NAGVMQNPRHLVRRRGQEARLRCSPMKGHSHVYWYRQLPEEGLKFMVYLQKENIIDESGMPKERFSAEFPKEGPSILRIQQVVRGDSAAYFCASSHLTGTGRPNEQFFGPGTRLTVL.

This chain connects TRBV29-1 to TRBJ2-3; perhaps TRBD1 as D (5 bases). This CDR3 has 13 residues. Trimming removed 4 bases at V and 3 bases at J, with 11 bases between. Germline loops: CDR1 SQVTM, CDR2 ANQGSEA. CDR3 amino acids: CSVGRGGTDTQYF. The CDR3 DNA is TGCAGCGTTGGTAGGGGTGGGACAGATACGCAGTATTTT.

The J gene is TRBJ2-2, the V gene TRBV28; possible D gene TRBD2, 5 bases. Germline assignment: CDR1 MDHEN and CDR2 SYDVKM. The CDR3 contains 15 residues. V lost 6 bases and J lost 7, with 18 bases in between. The DNA for the CDR3 is TGTGCCAGCAGCCCCCAATCGGGATCAGGCGGGGAGCTGTTTTTT. Encoded protein: CASSPQSGSGGELFF.

This clone was found a few times. The chain joins TRBV9 to TRBJ2-2, with D unresolved. Germline values: CDR1 SGDLS, CDR2 YYNGEE. Trimming removed 0 bases at V and 5 bases at J, with 11 bases between. The CDR3 spans 15 residues. CDR3 loop: CASSVGSVATGELFF. The CDR3 DNA follows: TGTGCCAGCAGCGTAGGCTCCGTCGCGACCGGGGAGCTGTTTTTT. Based on the CDR3 plus reference TRBV9 and TRBJ2-2, the full variable domain is DSGVTQTPKHLITATGQRVTLRCSPRSGDLSVYWYQQSLDQGLQFLIQYYNGEERAKGNILERFSAQQFPDLHSELNLSSLELGDSALYFCASSVGSVATGELFFGEGSRLTVL.

V and J are TRBV6-5 and TRBJ1-1, with 8 bases identical to TRBD1. Trimming took 6 bases from V and 5 from J; bases not matched to a gene: 11. This CDR3 region has 15 residues. Germline V gene sequence: CDR1 MNHEY, CDR2 SVGAGI. CDR3 protein: CASRTPDRVDTEAFF. For the CDR3, the DNA is TGTGCCAGCAGAACACCGGACAGGGTGGATACTGAAGCTTTCTTT.

The gene calls are TRBV6-2 or TRBV6-3 and TRBJ2-6; TRBD1 aligns across 8 bases. Trimming at V came to 4 bases and at J to 0 bases, leaving 11 bases not matched to a gene. CDR3 length equals 19 residues. Germline V lookup: CDR1 MNHEY, CDR2 SVGEGT. CDR3 coding DNA: TGTGCCAGCAGTTCCCCTGGACAGGGTAGAAGCTCTGGGGCCAACGTCCTGACTTTC. This translates into CASSSPGQGRSSGANVLTF.

The chain couples TRBV19 to TRBJ1-2; weak D call: TRBD1 (6 bases). The CDR3 length is 16 residues. The V gene's germline CDR1 is LNHDA and CDR2 SQIVND (reference sequence). V was trimmed by 3 bases and J by 3 bases, leaving 17 bases between them. CDR3 bases: TGTGCCAGTAGTATGGGGGCCGAGTCCCCACACTATGGCTACACCTTC. It is translated as CASSMGAESPHYGYTF.

The chain couples TRBV4-3 to TRBJ2-2, with 7 nucleotides matching TRBD2. Unmatched junction bases numbered 7, after V lost 3 bases and J lost 3 bases. Germline CDR1 reads LGHNA; CDR2 reads YSLEER. The CDR3 totals 16 residues. CDR3 sequence (DNA): TGCGCCAGCAGCCACCGACTAGCTTTGGACACCGGGGAGCTGTTTTTT. It specifies CASSHRLALDTGELFF.

The genes are TRBV7-2 and TRBJ2-7, with a possible D match to TRBD1 (6 bases). V lost 2 bases to trimming and J lost 0 bases, with 8 bases between them. The CDR3 contains 14 residues. Looked up from germline, CDR1 is SGHTA and CDR2 is FQGNSA. The CDR3 reads CASSLQGLSYEQYF. The CDR3 DNA follows: TGTGCCAGCAGCTTACAGGGGCTCTCCTACGAGCAGTACTTC. The variable domain in full, with the rest retrieved from reference TRBV7-2 and TRBJ2-7, is GAGVSQSPSNKVTEKGKDVELRCDPISGHTALYWYRQSLGQGLEFLIYFQGNSAPDKSGLPSDRFSAERTGGSVSTLTIQRTQQEDSAVYLCASSLQGLSYEQYFGPGTRLTVT.

The rearrangement uses TRBV6-4 and TRBJ1-5; no firm D call. Trimming cost V 3 bases and J 6 bases, with 18 bases left between them. Germline V gene sequence: CDR1 MRHNA, CDR2 SNTAGT. The CDR3 covers 16 residues. The CDR3 loop reads CASSEGPGRVGQPQHF. The CDR3 DNA sequence: TGTGCCAGCAGTGAAGGCCCTGGAAGGGTCGGTCAGCCCCAGCATTTT.

This clone has a single count. J is TRBJ2-3 and V is TRBV7-2, with D tentatively TRBD2 (6 bases). With 1 base removed from V and 4 bases from J, the gap between germline ends came to 12 bases. Germline V lookup: CDR1 SGHTA, CDR2 FQGNSA. The CDR3 consists of 15 residues. The chain's CDR3 is CASSLEAPGADTQYF. DNA for the CDR3: TGTGCCAGCAGCTTAGAAGCTCCGGGGGCAGATACGCAGTATTTT.

This rearrangement joins TRBV3-1 (or the pseudogene TRBV3-2) to TRBJ1-4; TRBD1 aligns across 7 bases. The germline V gene has CDR1 LGHDT and CDR2 YNNKEL (reference sequence). This CDR3 region has 14 residues. V lost 1 base and J lost 8; bases outside the gene matches: 4. The CDR3 DNA is TGTGCCAGCAGCCAAGCGGCAGGGGGAGAAAAACTGTTTTTT. Its protein is CASSQAAGGEKLFF.

Here the CDR3 reads CASSVGGGTYNSPLHF. Here the CDR3 DNA reads TGTGCCAGCAGCGTAGGCGGGGGCACCTATAATTCACCCCTCCACTTT. The chain joins TRBV9 to TRBJ1-6; possible D gene TRBD1, 6 bases. The V gene's germline CDR1 is SGDLS and CDR2 YYNGEE. Trimming stripped 0 bases from V and 2 bases from J, with 9 bases between. The CDR3 sequence is 16 residues long.

CDR3 residues: CASSISGTAYTDTIYF. The CDR3 coding sequence is TGTGCCAGTAGTATCTCCGGGACAGCGTATACCGACACCATATATTTT. The rearrangement links TRBV19 to TRBJ1-3, with 7 bases identical to TRBD1. The V segment lost 3 bases and the J segment 8 bases; nucleotides outside the gene matches: 13. Per the germline V gene, CDR1 is LNHDA and CDR2 is SQIVND (reference sequence). The CDR3 is made up of 16 amino acids. The whole variable domain, remainder taken from reference TRBV19 and TRBJ1-3, is DGGITQSPKYLFRKEGQNVTLSCEQNLNHDAMYWYRQDPGQGLRLIYYSQIVNDFQKGDIAEGYSVSREKKESFPLTVTSAQKNPTAFYLCASSISGTAYTDTIYFGEGSWLTVV.

This clone has more than one count but fewer than ten. The rearrangement uses TRBV6-2 or TRBV6-3 and TRBJ2-7; D is unclear. Trimming removed 0 bases from V and 5 bases from J, with 8 bases in between. The CDR3 totals 13 residues. The germline CDR1 and CDR2 sequences are MNHEY and SVGEGT. CDR3 amino acids: CASSYSDPNEQYF. DNA for the CDR3: TGTGCCAGCAGTTACTCCGACCCCAACGAGCAGTACTTC.

This chain joins TRBV7-2 and TRBJ1-1; no firm D call. Germline CDR1 SGHTA, CDR2 FQGNSA. The CDR3 consists of 13 residues. Trimming stripped 1 base from V and 1 base from J, with 4 bases between. CDR3 region: CASSLDTNTEAFF. The CDR3 coding sequence is TGTGCCAGCAGCTTAGATACGAACACTGAAGCTTTCTTT.

V is TRBV5-6 and J is TRBJ1-2, with 8 bases aligning to TRBD1. CDR3 length: 13 residues. The V gene's germline CDR1 is SGHDT and CDR2 YYEEEE. After removal of 4 bases from V and 8 bases from J, the junction contained 7 bases not matched to a gene. The CDR3 bases are TGTGCCAGCAGCCCTCAGGGGGCAAGCGGCTACACCTTC. Its protein product is CASSPQGASGYTF.

V is TRBV18 and J is TRBJ2-7; 9 bases match TRBD2. V dropped 2 bases and J dropped 6; count of bases not matched to a gene: 20. The CDR3 is 19 residues long. CDR1 is KGHSH, CDR2 LQKENI, per germline. CDR3 loop: CASSPSLFVTSGGNSEQYF. The CDR3 DNA is TGTGCCAGCTCACCATCGTTGTTTGTTACGAGCGGGGGGAATTCCGAGCAGTACTTC.

The chain joins TRBV2 to TRBJ2-2; D is ambiguous. Germline V gives CDR1 SNHLY, CDR2 FYNNEI. This CDR3 has 14 amino acids. V was trimmed by 4 bases and J by 5 bases, leaving 11 bases between them. The CDR3 loop is CASSARLGTGELFF. The CDR3 bases are TGTGCCAGCAGTGCGAGGCTTGGGACCGGGGAGCTGTTTTTT.

Turning to this clone: Because the CDR3's place on the DNA is in doubt, the DNA is left out and the CDR3 is given as listed by TCRdb. The V gene is TRBV27, the J gene TRBJ1-5. CDR1 is MNHEY, CDR2 SMNVEV, per germline (reference sequence). Counting both end residues, the CDR3 totals 15 amino acids. CDR3 loop: CASSLFGAGNQPQHF.

The J gene is TRBJ1-1, the V gene TRBV3-1 (or the pseudogene TRBV3-2), with D maybe TRBD1 (6 bases). This CDR3 has 16 amino acids. V was shortened by 4 bases and J by 1 base, with 16 bases between the two germline ends. CDR1 is LGHDT and CDR2 is YNNKEL in the germline V gene (reference sequence). For the CDR3, the DNA is TGTGCCAGCAGCCCTCAAGGTGGAGGGGGGAACACTGAAGCTTTCTTT. Its translation: CASSPQGGGGNTEAFF.

The rearrangement uses TRBV3-1 (or the pseudogene TRBV3-2) and TRBJ1-2, with D unresolved. The length of the CDR3 is 11 residues. The ends were cut back, 4 bases at V and 5 bases at J, with 5 bases in the middle. Germline V lookup: CDR1 LGHDT, CDR2 YNNKEL (reference sequence). The CDR3 loop reads CASSRSYGYTF. CDR3 nucleotides: TGTGCCAGCAGCCGCTCATATGGCTACACCTTC.

The genes are TRBV28 and TRBJ1-1; tentatively, D is TRBD1 (6 bases). Deletions cut 5 bases from V and 1 base from J, with 8 bases between. Germline assignment: CDR1 MDHEN and CDR2 SYDVKM. The CDR3 is 13 amino acids. The CDR3 loop is CASSQTGNTEAFF. For the CDR3, the DNA is TGTGCCAGCAGTCAGACAGGGAACACTGAAGCTTTCTTT.